Below, one T cell receptor beta chain is given with its context. This record comes from a study of blood T cell repertoires in COVID-19. Whole-study context: PBMCs, B-cell-depleted T cells, or T cells were the source of the cDNA or gDNA that made up the material.

Produced via immunoSEQ multiplex PCR; TCRdb's table is partial and in-frame only. The sample shows roughly 240,000 clones, more than 70% of them seen only once. CDR1 and CDR2 (germline): MNHEY, SVGAGI. The CDR3 has 15 amino acids. The V gene end was trimmed by 5 bases and the J gene end by 2 bases; junction bases not matched to a gene: 5. Everyone who took part was roughly 18 to 89 years old, and they came from 20 to 25 US areas. Donors in Cohort 3 counted as recovered after two negative PCRs, clearance, or symptom resolution. V gene TRBV6-5 combines with J gene TRBJ1-4; 7 bases fit TRBD1. This sequence originates from a woman aged 50 to 65 who had recovered from COVID-19. The specimen sequenced was PBMCs or T cells enriched from blood (not recorded which). CDR3 DNA sequence: TGTGCCAGCAGTAAATTGACAGGGACTAATGAAAAACTGTTTTTT. This gives the protein CASSKLTGTNEKLFF.